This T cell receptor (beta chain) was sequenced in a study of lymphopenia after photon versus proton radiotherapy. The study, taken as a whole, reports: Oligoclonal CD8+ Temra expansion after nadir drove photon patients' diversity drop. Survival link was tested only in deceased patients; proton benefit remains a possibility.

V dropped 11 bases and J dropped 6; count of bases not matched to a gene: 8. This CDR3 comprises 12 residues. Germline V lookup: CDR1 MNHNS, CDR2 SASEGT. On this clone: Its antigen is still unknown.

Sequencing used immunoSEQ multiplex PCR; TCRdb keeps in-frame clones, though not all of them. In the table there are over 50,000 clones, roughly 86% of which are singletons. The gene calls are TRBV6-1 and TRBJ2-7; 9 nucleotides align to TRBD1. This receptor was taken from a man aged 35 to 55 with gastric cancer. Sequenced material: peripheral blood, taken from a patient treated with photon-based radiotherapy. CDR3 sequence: CAYGQGIGEQYF. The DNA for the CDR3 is TGTGCCTACGGACAGGGGATCGGCGAGCAGTACTTC.